The subject of this entry is one T cell receptor beta chain. Trimming took 0 bases from V and 4 from J, leaving 15 bases between them. The CDR3 is made up of 16 amino acids. From germline, CDR1 is LGHNA and CDR2 YSLEER. Clones were sequenced by immunoSEQ multiplex PCR, and TCRdb holds only the in-frame ones, with some missing. The table records approximately 150,000 clones, approximately 85% of them present only once. This entry belongs to a study of blood T cell repertoires in COVID-19. Sequencing used peripheral blood. The V call is TRBV4-3, the J call TRBJ1-2, with a tentative D call TRBD1 (5 bases). This receptor was taken from a human donor with acute or convalescent COVID-19. The donor label of this sample is uncertain. The CDR3 nucleotides read TGCGCCAGCAGCCAAGATGGGGCAGGGAGGAGCTATGGCTACACCTTC. Protein sequence: CASSQDGAGRSYGYTF.